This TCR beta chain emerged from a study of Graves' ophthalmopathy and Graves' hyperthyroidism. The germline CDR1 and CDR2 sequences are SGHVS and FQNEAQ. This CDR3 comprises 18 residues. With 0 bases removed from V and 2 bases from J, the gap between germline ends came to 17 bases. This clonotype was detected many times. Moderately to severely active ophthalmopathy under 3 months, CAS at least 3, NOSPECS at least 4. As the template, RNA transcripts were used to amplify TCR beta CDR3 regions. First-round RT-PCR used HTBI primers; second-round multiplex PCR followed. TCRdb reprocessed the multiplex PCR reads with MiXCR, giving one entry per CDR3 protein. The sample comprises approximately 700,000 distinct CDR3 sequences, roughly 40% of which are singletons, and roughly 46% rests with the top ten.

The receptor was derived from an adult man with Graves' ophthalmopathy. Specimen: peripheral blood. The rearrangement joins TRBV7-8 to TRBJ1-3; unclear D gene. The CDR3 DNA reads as TGTGCCAGCAGCTTAGCGAGTACTAGTTGGCAGGCTGGAAACACCATATATTTT. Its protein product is CASSLASTSWQAGNTIYF.